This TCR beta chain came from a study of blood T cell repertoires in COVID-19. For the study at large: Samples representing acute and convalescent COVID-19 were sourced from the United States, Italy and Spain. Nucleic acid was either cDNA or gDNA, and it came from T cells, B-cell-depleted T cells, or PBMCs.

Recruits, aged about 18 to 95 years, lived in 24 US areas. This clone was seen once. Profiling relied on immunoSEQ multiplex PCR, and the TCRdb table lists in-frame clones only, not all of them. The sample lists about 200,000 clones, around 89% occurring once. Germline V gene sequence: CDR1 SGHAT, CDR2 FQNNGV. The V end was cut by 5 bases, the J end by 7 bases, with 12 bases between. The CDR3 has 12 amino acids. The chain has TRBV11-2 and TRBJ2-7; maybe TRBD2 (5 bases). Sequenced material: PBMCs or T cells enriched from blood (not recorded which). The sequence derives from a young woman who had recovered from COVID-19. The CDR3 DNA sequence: TGTGCCAGCAGCCCAGGACTTCAAGAGCAGTACTTC. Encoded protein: CASSPGLQEQYF. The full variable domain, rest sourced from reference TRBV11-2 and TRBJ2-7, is EAGVAQSPRYKIIEKRQSVAFWCNPISGHATLYWYQQILGQGPKLLIQFQNNGVVDDSQLPKDRFSAERLKGVDSTLKIQPAKLEDSAVYLCASSPGLQEQYFGPGTRLTVT.